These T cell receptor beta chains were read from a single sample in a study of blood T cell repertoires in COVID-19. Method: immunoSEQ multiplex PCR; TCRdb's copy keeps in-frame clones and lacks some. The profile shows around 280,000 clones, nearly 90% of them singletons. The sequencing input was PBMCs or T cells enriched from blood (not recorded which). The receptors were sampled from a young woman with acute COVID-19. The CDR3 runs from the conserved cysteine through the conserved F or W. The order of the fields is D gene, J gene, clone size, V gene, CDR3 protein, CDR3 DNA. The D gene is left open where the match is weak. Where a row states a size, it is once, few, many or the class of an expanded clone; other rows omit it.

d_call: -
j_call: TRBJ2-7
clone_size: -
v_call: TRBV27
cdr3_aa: CASSYRSTYEQYF
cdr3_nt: TGTGCCAGCAGTTACAGGTCAACCTACGAGCAGTACTTC

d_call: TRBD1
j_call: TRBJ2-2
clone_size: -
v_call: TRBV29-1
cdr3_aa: CSVVGDRGITGELFF
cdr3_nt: TGCAGCGTTGTGGGGGACAGGGGGATCACCGGGGAGCTGTTTTTT

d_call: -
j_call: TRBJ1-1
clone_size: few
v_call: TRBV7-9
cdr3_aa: CASSTGNTEAFF
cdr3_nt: TGTGCCAGCAGCACAGGGAACACTGAAGCTTTCTTT

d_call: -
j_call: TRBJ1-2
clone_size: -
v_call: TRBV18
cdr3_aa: CASSPTDSANYGYTF
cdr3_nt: TGTGCCAGCTCACCTACGGACAGCGCCAACTATGGCTACACCTTC

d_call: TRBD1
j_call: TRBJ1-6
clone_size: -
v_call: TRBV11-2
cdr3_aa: CASSEPTGGQLIYNSPLHF
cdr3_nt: TGTGCCAGCAGCGAACCGACAGGGGGTCAGCTCATCTATAATTCACCCCTCCACTTT

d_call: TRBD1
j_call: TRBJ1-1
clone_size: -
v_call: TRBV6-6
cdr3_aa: CASSYRQGGTEAFF
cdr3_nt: TGTGCCAGCAGTTACCGACAGGGGGGCACTGAAGCTTTCTTT

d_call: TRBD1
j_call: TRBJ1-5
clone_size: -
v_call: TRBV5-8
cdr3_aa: CASSLAQGAGQPQHF
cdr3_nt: TGTGCCAGCAGCTTGGCGCAGGGGGCAGGACAGCCCCAGCATTTT

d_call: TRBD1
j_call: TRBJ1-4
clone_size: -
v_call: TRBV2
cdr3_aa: CASNRDRDEKLFF
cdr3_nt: TGTGCCAGCAACCGGGACAGAGATGAAAAACTGTTTTTT

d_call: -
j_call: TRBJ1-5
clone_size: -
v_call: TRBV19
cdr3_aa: CASSIPRGGANQPQHF
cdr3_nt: TGTGCCAGTAGTATACCCCGGGGGGGGGCAAATCAGCCCCAGCATTTT

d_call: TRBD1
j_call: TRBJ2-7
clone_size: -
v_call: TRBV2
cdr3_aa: CASSSDRGRYEQYF
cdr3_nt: TGTGCCAGCAGTTCGGACAGGGGGCGCTACGAGCAGTACTTC

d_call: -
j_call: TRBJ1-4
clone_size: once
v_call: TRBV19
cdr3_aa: CASQRGTTTNEKLFF
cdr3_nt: TGTGCCAGTCAACGGGGGACTACAACTAATGAAAAACTGTTTTTT

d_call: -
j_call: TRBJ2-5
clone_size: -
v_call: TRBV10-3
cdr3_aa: CAIKAAGAGETQYF
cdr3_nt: TGTGCCATCAAAGCAGCAGGGGCAGGGGAGACCCAGTACTTC

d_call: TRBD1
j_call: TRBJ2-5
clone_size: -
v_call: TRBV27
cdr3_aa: CASSQANRGQETQYF
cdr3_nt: TGTGCCAGCAGCCAAGCAAACAGGGGGCAAGAGACCCAGTACTTC

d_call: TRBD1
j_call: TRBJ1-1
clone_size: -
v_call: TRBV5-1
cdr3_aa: CASSAGGQGAFF
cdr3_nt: TGCGCCAGCAGCGCCGGGGGACAGGGGGCTTTCTTT

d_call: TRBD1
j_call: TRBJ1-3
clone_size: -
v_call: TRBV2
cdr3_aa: CASSQTGTGLRNTIYF
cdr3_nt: TGTGCCAGCAGTCAAACCGGGACAGGGTTAAGAAACACCATATATTTT

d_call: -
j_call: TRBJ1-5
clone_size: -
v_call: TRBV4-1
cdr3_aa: CASSQDSGNQPQHF
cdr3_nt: TGCGCCAGCAGCCAAGACTCGGGCAATCAGCCCCAGCATTTT

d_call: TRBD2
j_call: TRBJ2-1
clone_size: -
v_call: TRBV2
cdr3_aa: CASSEAGGMNEQFF
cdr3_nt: TGTGCCAGCAGTGAGGCGGGAGGGATGAATGAGCAGTTCTTC

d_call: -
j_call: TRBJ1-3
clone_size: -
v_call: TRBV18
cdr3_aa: CASSPPTGFTSGNTIYF
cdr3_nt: TGTGCCAGCTCACCACCGACGGGGTTCACCTCTGGAAACACCATATATTTT

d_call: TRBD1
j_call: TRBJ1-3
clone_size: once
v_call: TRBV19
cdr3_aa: CASSTTPGTGGNTIYF
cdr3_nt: TGTGCCAGTAGTACGACCCCCGGGACAGGGGGAAACACCATATATTTT

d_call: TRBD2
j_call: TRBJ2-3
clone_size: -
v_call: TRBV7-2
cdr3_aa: CASSPYSGTSSTDTQYF
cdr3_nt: TGTGCCAGCAGCCCATACTCCGGGACTAGCAGCACAGATACGCAGTATTTT

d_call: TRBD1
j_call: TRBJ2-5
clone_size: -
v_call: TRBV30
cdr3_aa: CAWGKDRVRQETQYF
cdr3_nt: TGTGCCTGGGGGAAGGACAGGGTACGACAAGAGACCCAGTACTTC

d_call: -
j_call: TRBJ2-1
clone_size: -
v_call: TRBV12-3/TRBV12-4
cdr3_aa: CASSFYGNEQFF
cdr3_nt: TGTGCCAGCAGTTTCTATGGTAATGAGCAGTTCTTC